Reported below is one T cell receptor (beta chain). The CDR3 is made up of 15 amino acids. Germline V gene sequence: CDR1 MDHEN, CDR2 SYDVKM. V was trimmed by 5 bases and J by 2 bases, leaving 10 bases between them. One Seattle source followed patients from active infection through their disease course. The data belong to a study of blood T cell repertoires in COVID-19. Study in general: Both acute and convalescent COVID-19 samples were obtained from the United States, Italy and Spain. PBMCs, B-cell-depleted T cells, or T cells were the source of the cDNA or gDNA that made up the material.

In the authors' methods: Amplified reference gene primers provided the basis for estimating nucleated cell counts. Method: immunoSEQ multiplex PCR; TCRdb's copy keeps in-frame clones and lacks some. Clone size and the V and J calls come from that table; the DNA yielded D and trimming. The sample holds over 150,000 clones; around nine tenths are singletons and the top ten take 0.55% to 0.6%. The V call is TRBV28, the J call TRBJ1-6; tentatively, D is TRBD1 (6 bases). The clonotype originates from a man aged 55 to 70 with COVID-19, enrolled during active disease. Sequences were obtained from peripheral blood. CDR3 in amino acids: CASSPGAPYNSPLHF. CDR3 coding DNA: TGTGCCAGCAGTCCAGGGGCCCCCTATAATTCACCCCTCCACTTT.